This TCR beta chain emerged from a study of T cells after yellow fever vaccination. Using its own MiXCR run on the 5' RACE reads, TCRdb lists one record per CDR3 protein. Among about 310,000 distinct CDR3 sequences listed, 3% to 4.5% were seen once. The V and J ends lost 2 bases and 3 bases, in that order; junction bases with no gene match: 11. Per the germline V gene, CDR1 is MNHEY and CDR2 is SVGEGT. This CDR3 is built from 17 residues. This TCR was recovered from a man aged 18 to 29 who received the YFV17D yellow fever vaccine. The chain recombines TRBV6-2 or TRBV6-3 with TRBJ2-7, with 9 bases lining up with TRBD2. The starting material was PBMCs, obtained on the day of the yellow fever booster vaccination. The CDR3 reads CASSYKASGVQSYEQYV. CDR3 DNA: TGTGCCAGCAGTTACAAGGCTAGCGGGGTGCAAAGCTACGAGCAGTACGTC.